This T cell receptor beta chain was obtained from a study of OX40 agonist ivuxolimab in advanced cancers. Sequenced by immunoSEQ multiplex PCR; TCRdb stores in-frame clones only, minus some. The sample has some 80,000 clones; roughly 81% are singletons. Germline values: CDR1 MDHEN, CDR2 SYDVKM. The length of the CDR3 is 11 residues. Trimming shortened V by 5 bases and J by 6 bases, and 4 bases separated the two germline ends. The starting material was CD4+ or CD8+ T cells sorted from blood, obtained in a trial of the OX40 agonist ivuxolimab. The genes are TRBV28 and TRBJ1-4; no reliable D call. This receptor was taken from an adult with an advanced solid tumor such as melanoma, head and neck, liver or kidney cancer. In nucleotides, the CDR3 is TGTGCCAGCAGTCTACATGAAAAACTGTTTTTT. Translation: CASSLHEKLFF. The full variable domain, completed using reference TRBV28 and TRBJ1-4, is DVKVTQSSRYLVKRTGEKVFLECVQDMDHENMFWYRQDPGLGLRLIYFSYDVKMKEKGDIPEGYSVSREKKERFSLILESASTNQTSMYLCASSLHEKLFFGSGTQLSVL.